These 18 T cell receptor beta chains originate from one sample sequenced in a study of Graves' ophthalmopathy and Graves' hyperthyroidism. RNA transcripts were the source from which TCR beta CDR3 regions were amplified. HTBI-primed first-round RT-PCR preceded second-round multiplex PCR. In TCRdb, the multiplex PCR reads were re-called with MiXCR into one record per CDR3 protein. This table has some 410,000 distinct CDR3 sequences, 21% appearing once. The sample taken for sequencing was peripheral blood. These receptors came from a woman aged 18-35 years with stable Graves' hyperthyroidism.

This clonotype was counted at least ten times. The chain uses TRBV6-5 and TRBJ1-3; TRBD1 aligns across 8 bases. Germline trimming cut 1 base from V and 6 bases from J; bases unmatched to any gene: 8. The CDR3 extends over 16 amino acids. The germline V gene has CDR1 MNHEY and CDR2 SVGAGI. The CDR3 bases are TGTGCCAGCAGTTACTGCTTTGGACAGGGATTAAACACCATATATTTT. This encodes CASSYCFGQGLNTIYF.

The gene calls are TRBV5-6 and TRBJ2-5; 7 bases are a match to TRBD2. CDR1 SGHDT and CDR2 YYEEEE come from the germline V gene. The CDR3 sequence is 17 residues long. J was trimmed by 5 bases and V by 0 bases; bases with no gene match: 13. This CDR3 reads CASSLAIRGGPWETQYF. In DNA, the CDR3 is TGTGCCAGCAGCTTGGCCATTAGGGGAGGGCCTTGGGAGACCCAGTACTTC.

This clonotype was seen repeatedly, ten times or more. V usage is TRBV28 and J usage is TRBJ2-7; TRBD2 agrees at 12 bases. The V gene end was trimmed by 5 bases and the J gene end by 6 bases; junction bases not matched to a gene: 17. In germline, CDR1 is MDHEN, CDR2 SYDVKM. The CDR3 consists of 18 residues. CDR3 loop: CASSHRLAGALRGREQYF. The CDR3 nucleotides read TGTGCCAGCAGTCACCGACTAGCGGGAGCCCTTCGGGGTCGCGAGCAGTACTTC.

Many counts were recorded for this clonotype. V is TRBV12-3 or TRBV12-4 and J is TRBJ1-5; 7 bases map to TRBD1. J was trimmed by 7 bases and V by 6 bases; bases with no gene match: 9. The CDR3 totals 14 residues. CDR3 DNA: TGTGCCAGCAGGAGGACAGGTTTCGGGCAGCCCCAGCATTTT. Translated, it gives CASRRTGFGQPQHF.

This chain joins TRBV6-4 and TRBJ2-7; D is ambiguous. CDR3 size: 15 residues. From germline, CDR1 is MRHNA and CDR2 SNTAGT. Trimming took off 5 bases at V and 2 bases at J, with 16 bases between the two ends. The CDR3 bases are TGTGCCAGCAGTTACGGGTCGGGCAGCGCCTACGAGCAGTACTTC. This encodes CASSYGSGSAYEQYF.

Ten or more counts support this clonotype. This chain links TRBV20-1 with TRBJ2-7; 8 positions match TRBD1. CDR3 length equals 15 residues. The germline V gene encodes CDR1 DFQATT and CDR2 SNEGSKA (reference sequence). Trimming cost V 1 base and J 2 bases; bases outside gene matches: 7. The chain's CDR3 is CSARGRGLQPYEQYF. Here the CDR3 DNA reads TGCAGTGCTAGAGGCAGGGGGCTACAACCCTACGAGCAGTACTTC.

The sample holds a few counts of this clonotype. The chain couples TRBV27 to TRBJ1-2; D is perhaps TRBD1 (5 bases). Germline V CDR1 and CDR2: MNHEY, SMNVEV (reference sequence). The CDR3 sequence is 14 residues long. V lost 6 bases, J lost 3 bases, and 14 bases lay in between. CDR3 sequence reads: CASRRGSRDYGYTF. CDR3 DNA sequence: TGTGCCAGCAGGCGGGGTTCCAGGGACTATGGCTACACCTTC.

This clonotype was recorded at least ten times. The CDR3 is CASSSDSNQPQHF. The CDR3 DNA follows: TGTGCCAGCAGTTCGGATAGCAATCAGCCCCAGCATTTT. This chain connects TRBV12-3 or TRBV12-4 to TRBJ1-5, with no clear D. The length of the CDR3 is 13 residues. The ends were cut back, 4 bases at V and 0 bases at J, with 4 bases in the middle.

The CDR3 reads CASTGPGSNQPQHF. Here the CDR3 DNA reads TGTGCCAGCACGGGACCGGGTAGCAATCAGCCCCAGCATTTT. The chain has TRBV6-1 and TRBJ1-5; weak D call: TRBD1 (5 bases). The V and J ends lost 7 bases and 0 bases respectively, with 10 bases between them. Germline V gene sequence: CDR1 MNHNS, CDR2 SASEGT. This CDR3 spans 14 amino acids.

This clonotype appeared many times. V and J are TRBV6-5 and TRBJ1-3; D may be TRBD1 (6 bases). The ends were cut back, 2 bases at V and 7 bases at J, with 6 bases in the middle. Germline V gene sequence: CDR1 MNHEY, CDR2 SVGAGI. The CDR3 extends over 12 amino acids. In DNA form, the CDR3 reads TGTGCCAGCAGTTACACAGGGAACACCATATATTTT. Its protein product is CASSYTGNTIYF.

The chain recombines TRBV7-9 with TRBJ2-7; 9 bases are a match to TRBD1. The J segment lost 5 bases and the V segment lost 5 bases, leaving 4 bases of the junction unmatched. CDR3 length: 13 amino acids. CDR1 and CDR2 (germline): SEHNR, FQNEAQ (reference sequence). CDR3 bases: TGTGCCAGCAGCAACCGGGACAGGGACGAGCAGTACTTC. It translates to CASSNRDRDEQYF.

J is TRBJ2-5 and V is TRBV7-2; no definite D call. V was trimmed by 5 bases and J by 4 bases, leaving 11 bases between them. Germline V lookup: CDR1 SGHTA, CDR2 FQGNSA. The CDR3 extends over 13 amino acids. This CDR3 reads CASSRRMVETQYF. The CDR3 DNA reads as TGTGCCAGCAGCAGAAGAATGGTAGAGACCCAGTACTTC.

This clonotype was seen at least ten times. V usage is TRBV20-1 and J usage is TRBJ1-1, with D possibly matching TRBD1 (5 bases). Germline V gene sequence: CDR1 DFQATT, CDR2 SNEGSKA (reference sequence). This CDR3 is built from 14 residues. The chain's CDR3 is CTLLNPRTRIEAFF. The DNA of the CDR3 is TGCACCCTTCTCAACCCAAGGACAAGGATTGAAGCTTTCTTT.

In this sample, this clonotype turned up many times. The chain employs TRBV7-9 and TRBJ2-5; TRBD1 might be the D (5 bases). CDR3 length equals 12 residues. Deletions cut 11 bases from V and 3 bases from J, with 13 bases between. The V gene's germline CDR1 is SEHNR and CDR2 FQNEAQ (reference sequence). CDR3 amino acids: CAGRGSKETQYF. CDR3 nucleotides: TGTGCCGGTAGGGGCAGCAAAGAGACCCAGTACTTC.

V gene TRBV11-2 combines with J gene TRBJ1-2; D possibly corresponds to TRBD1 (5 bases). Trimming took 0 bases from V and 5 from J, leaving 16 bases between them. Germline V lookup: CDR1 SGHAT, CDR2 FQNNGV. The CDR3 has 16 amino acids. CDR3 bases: TGTGCCAGCAGCTTAGACAGGGTATCCGGCGAGTATGGCTACACCTTC. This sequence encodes CASSLDRVSGEYGYTF.

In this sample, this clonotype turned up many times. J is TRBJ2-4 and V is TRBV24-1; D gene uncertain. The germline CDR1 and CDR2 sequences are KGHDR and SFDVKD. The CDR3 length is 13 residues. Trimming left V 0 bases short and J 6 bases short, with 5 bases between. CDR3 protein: CATSDLFPNIQYF. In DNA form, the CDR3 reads TGTGCCACCAGTGATTTGTTTCCAAACATTCAGTACTTC.

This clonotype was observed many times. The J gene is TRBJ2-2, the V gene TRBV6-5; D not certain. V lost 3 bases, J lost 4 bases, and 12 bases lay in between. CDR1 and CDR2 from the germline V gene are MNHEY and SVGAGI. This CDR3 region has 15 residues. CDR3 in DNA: TGTGCCAGCAGTTATGGCAGTCGCGGCACCGGGGAGCTGTTTTTT. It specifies CASSYGSRGTGELFF.

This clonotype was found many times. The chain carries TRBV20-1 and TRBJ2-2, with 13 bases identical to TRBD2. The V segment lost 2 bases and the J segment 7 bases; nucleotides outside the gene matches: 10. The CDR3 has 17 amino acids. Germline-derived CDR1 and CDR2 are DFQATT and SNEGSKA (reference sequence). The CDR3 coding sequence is TGCAGTGCTAGACCCCTACTAGCGGGAGGGCCAGACGGGGAGCTGTTTTTT. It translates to CSARPLLAGGPDGELFF.